A single sample is the source of the 24 T cell receptor beta chains below, sequenced in a study of T cell clonotyping in hematopoietic cell transplantation. The time point here: recipient sample about 28 days before transplant, after cytoreduction. Method: immunoSEQ multiplex PCR; TCRdb's copy keeps in-frame clones and lacks some. The repertoire holds 25,000 to 30,000 clones, less than 85% seen once, with less than 2% in the top ten. Sequences were derived from peripheral blood mononuclear cells, sampled before stem cell transplant. All receptors come from a man aged 40-49 years with acute myeloid leukemia. Some clones in this sample may be carry-over from other donors' samples.

The gene calls are TRBV28 and TRBJ1-1; D perhaps matches TRBD1 (6 bases). The V gene lost 3 bases and the J gene lost 5 bases, with 13 bases spanning the gap. CDR1 and CDR2 (germline): MDHEN, SYDVKM. The CDR3 covers 14 residues. The CDR3 protein is CASSLGRGSTEAFF. Written as DNA, the CDR3 is TGTGCCAGCAGTTTGGGGAGGGGGTCGACTGAAGCTTTCTTT.

The chain combines TRBV5-1 with TRBJ2-5; no firm D call. Germline CDR1 is SGHRS and CDR2 is YFSETQ. The CDR3 runs to 13 residues. Between the trimmed V and J ends, which lost 2 bases and 5 bases, there was a span of 10 bases. The CDR3, as DNA: TGCGCCAGCAGCTTTGAAACGAGGGAGACCCAGTACTTC. It encodes CASSFETRETQYF.

This clone showed up just a few times. The chain uses TRBV25-1 and TRBJ2-7; no reliable D call. Per the germline V gene, CDR1 is MGHDK and CDR2 is SYGVNS. V was trimmed by 2 bases and J by 7 bases, leaving 9 bases between them. The CDR3 runs 12 residues. DNA for the CDR3: TGTGCCAGCAGTGAAGACACCTTGGAGCAGTACTTC. Its protein is CASSEDTLEQYF.

The CDR3 protein is CASSRDRGREYGYTF. CDR3 nucleotide sequence: TGTGCCAGCAGTAGGGACAGGGGGCGCGAATATGGCTACACCTTC. This rearrangement joins TRBV6-6 to TRBJ1-2; 12 bases agree with TRBD1. V lost 5 bases and J lost 5; bases outside the gene matches: 6. The CDR3 totals 15 residues. From germline, CDR1 is MNHNY and CDR2 SVGAGI (reference sequence).

DNA of the CDR3: TGTGCCAGCAGCTTACCTCGACTGAGCTCCTACAATGAGCAGTTCTTC. Translated: CASSLPRLSSYNEQFF. The genes are TRBV13 and TRBJ2-1; D is unclear. The CDR3 consists of 16 residues. V lost 2 bases and J lost 0, with 11 bases in between. Germline V lookup: CDR1 PRHDT, CDR2 FYEKMQ (reference sequence).

CDR3 coding DNA: TGCGCCAGCAGCCTCGAAGGACAGGGGATAAATGGCTACACCTTC. It codes for CASSLEGQGINGYTF. The chain uses TRBV4-3 and TRBJ1-2; 9 bases align to TRBD1. CDR3 length: 15 residues. The V gene's germline CDR1 is LGHNA and CDR2 YSLEER. V shed 4 bases, J shed 6 bases, and the junction held 9 bases outside the gene matches.

The chain is built from TRBV28 and TRBJ2-2; TRBD2 matches 7 bases. Germline CDR1 and CDR2: MDHEN and SYDVKM. This CDR3 spans 16 amino acids. The V and J ends lost 5 bases and 3 bases, in that order; junction bases with no gene match: 9. The CDR3 reads CASSPLGGRDTGELFF. CDR3 sequence (DNA): TGTGCCAGCAGTCCCCTCGGGGGGAGGGACACCGGGGAGCTGTTTTTT.

The chain recombines TRBV27 with TRBJ1-5; no clear D gene. V shed 7 bases and J shed 6 bases, with 10 bases lying between them. The CDR3 extends over 12 amino acids. CDR1 is MNHEY, CDR2 SMNVEV, per germline (reference sequence). The CDR3 loop reads CASKGIGQPQHF. CDR3 DNA: TGTGCCAGCAAGGGAATAGGTCAGCCCCAGCATTTT.

The chain couples TRBV10-2 to TRBJ2-7; no clear D. CDR1 and CDR2 (germline): WSHSY, SAAADI. This CDR3 is built from 11 residues. V was pared by 6 bases and J by 2 bases, with 5 bases between. The CDR3 sequence is CASRATYEQYF. As DNA, the CDR3 is TGCGCCAGCAGGGCGACCTACGAGCAGTACTTC.

The chain carries TRBV7-9 and TRBJ1-6, with a weak D call TRBD1 (6 bases). V was pared by 5 bases and J by 10 bases, with 15 bases between. The CDR3 has 14 amino acids. CDR1 is SEHNR and CDR2 is FQNEAQ in the germline V gene (reference sequence). CDR3 sequence: CASSKGGLDSPLHF. The CDR3 region has the DNA TGTGCCAGCAGCAAGGGGGGGCTTGACTCACCCCTCCACTTT.

Here the CDR3 reads CASSLVADTQYF. The CDR3 DNA reads TGCGCCAGCAGCTTGGTAGCGGATACGCAGTATTTT. The chain has TRBV5-1 and TRBJ2-3; D is possibly TRBD2 (5 bases). This CDR3 contains 12 residues. Per the germline V gene, CDR1 is SGHRS and CDR2 is YFSETQ. The germline V and J ends were trimmed by 0 bases and 6 bases, with 5 bases remaining between them.

The chain recombines TRBV5-4 with TRBJ1-5; no definite D call. Deletions cut 1 base from V and 4 bases from J, with 6 bases between. CDR1 and CDR2 from the germline V gene are SGHNT and YYREEE (reference sequence). There are 13 residues in the CDR3. The CDR3 DNA reads TGTGCCAGCAGCTTGATCCCGAATCAGCCCCAGCATTTT. As protein: CASSLIPNQPQHF.

This clone appeared once. The chain is built from TRBV7-9 and TRBJ1-4; unclear D gene. V was pared by 3 bases and J by 1 base, with 12 bases between. Germline V CDR1 and CDR2: SEHNR, FQNEAQ (reference sequence). This CDR3 has 16 amino acids. CDR3 nucleotide sequence: TGTGCCAGCAGCTTGTCGGGGAAAAAAACTAATGAAAAACTGTTTTTT. Its protein product is CASSLSGKKTNEKLFF. Full variable domain (remainder filled in from reference TRBV7-9 and TRBJ1-4): DTGVSQNPRHKITKRGQNVTFRCDPISEHNRLYWYRQTLGQGPEFLTYFQNEAQLEKSRLLSDRFSAERPKGSFSTLEIQRTEQGDSAMYLCASSLSGKKTNEKLFFGSGTQLSVL.

The rearrangement links TRBV9 to TRBJ1-1; D gene uncertain. Germline V gene lookup returns CDR1 SGDLS and CDR2 YYNGEE. The length of the CDR3 is 14 residues. V lost 1 base to trimming and J lost 4 bases, with 11 bases between them. Here the CDR3 DNA reads TGTGCCAGCAGCGTATCTTTAAGTTCCACTGAAGCTTTCTTT. Protein sequence: CASSVSLSSTEAFF.

The chain couples TRBV7-6 to TRBJ1-4; weak D call: TRBD1 (6 bases). V lost 5 bases and J 4 bases, leaving 14 bases between the germline ends. From germline, CDR1 is SGHVS and CDR2 FNYEAQ. The CDR3 is made up of 15 amino acids. The CDR3 DNA reads TGTGCCAGCAGCATAGGGCAGGGGAGTAATGAAAAACTGTTTTTT. Amino acids: CASSIGQGSNEKLFF.

V usage is TRBV10-3 and J usage is TRBJ1-1; 8 bases map to TRBD1. The CDR3 spans 14 residues. V lost 5 bases, J lost 6 bases, and 8 bases stayed unmatched. CDR1 and CDR2 (germline): ENHRY, SYGVKD. CDR3: CAISRPGGLAEAFF. The DNA of the CDR3 is TGTGCCATCAGTCGACCAGGGGGCCTCGCTGAAGCTTTCTTT.

The V gene is TRBV11-3, the J gene TRBJ2-2; D is uncertain. The CDR3 covers 14 residues. Trimming removed 5 bases at V and 3 bases at J, with 10 bases between. Germline V gives CDR1 SGHNT, CDR2 YENEEA. The CDR3 spells CASSARTDTGELFF. In DNA form, the CDR3 reads TGTGCCAGCAGCGCACGGACGGACACCGGGGAGCTGTTTTTT. Supplemented by reference TRBV11-3 and TRBJ2-2, the full variable domain reads EAGVVQSPRYKIIEKKQPVAFWCNPISGHNTLYWYLQNLGQGPELLIRYENEEAVDDSQLPKDRFSAERLKGVDSTLKIQPAELGDSAVYLCASSARTDTGELFFGEGSRLTVL.

The chain is built from TRBV11-2 and TRBJ2-1; D is undetermined. Per germline, CDR1 SGHAT and CDR2 FQNNGV. Trimming shortened V by 3 bases and J by 1 base, and 22 bases separated the two germline ends. The CDR3 has 19 amino acids. The CDR3, as DNA: TGTGCCAGCAGCTTGGTCCCTGGGGTCCCTATTCCTTCCTACAATGAGCAGTTCTTC. Encoded protein: CASSLVPGVPIPSYNEQFF. Complete variable domain (other parts from reference TRBV11-2 and TRBJ2-1): EAGVAQSPRYKIIEKRQSVAFWCNPISGHATLYWYQQILGQGPKLLIQFQNNGVVDDSQLPKDRFSAERLKGVDSTLKIQPAKLEDSAVYLCASSLVPGVPIPSYNEQFFGPGTRLTVL.

The V and J genes are TRBV7-9 and TRBJ1-1, with TRBD1 matching 9 bases. Germline V lookup: CDR1 SEHNR, CDR2 FQNEAQ (reference sequence). V shed 4 bases and J 1 base; nucleotides not matched to a gene: 4. The length of the CDR3 is 15 residues. The CDR3 DNA follows: TGTGCCAGCAGCTCGGCGGGACAGGGGAACACTGAAGCTTTCTTT. Translated, it gives CASSSAGQGNTEAFF.

The chain couples TRBV10-3 to TRBJ2-2, with TRBD2 matching over 10 bases. The CDR3 runs 15 residues. Germline loops: CDR1 ENHRY, CDR2 SYGVKD. Germline trimming cut 10 bases from V and 6 bases from J; bases unmatched to any gene: 11. The CDR3 nucleotides are TGTGCCACCGAACCCAGGCTAGCGGGGGCCGGGGAGCTGTTTTTT. This gives the protein CATEPRLAGAGELFF.

The rearrangement uses TRBV11-3 and TRBJ2-7; 8 nucleotides agree with TRBD1. Unmatched junction bases numbered 5, after V lost 5 bases and J lost 5 bases. The CDR3 is 13 amino acids. The germline gives CDR1 SGHNT, CDR2 YENEEA. The CDR3 sequence is CASSPQGANEQYF. The CDR3, as DNA: TGTGCCAGCAGCCCGCAGGGGGCCAACGAGCAGTACTTC.

This clone was recorded only once. The chain couples TRBV6-5 to TRBJ2-1; 13 nucleotides match TRBD2. V dropped 4 bases and J dropped 10; count of bases not matched to a gene: 4. The CDR3 runs to 14 residues. Germline values: CDR1 MNHEY, CDR2 SVGAGI. DNA for the CDR3: TGTGCCAGCAGTTCCGGGACTAGCGGGAAAGAGCAGTTCTTC. Translated, it gives CASSSGTSGKEQFF.

The rearrangement joins TRBV28 to TRBJ1-6; no firm D call. This CDR3 is 13 amino acids long. Trimming removed 2 bases at V and 9 bases at J, with 8 bases between. Germline CDR1 and CDR2: MDHEN and SYDVKM. The CDR3, as DNA: TGTGCCAGCAGTTTAGTGGGTACTTCACCCCTCCACTTT. Residues: CASSLVGTSPLHF.

The chain employs TRBV27 and TRBJ2-4; D unclear. The CDR3 runs to 17 residues. The V gene's germline CDR1 is MNHEY and CDR2 SMNVEV (reference sequence). V lost 1 base, J lost 0 bases, and 13 bases lay in between. This CDR3 is CASSLFWLSLAKNIQYF. The CDR3 DNA sequence: TGTGCCAGCAGTTTATTCTGGCTGAGCTTAGCCAAAAACATTCAGTACTTC.